The next 24 T cell receptor beta chains were all read from a single sample in a study of blood T cell repertoires in COVID-19. Some clones are missing from TCRdb's copy, which holds only in-frame ones; the method was immunoSEQ multiplex PCR. The sample holds about 88,000 clones, about 88% seen once. Sequenced input: peripheral blood. These receptor sequences come from a woman of 80 years or more with active COVID-19.

The V call is TRBV12-3 or TRBV12-4, the J call TRBJ1-1; 7 bases agree with TRBD1. Trimming at V came to 6 bases and at J to 11 bases, leaving 6 bases not matched to a gene. This CDR3 contains 11 residues. The chain's CDR3 is CASSPTGVAFF. In nucleotides, the CDR3 is TGTGCCAGCAGCCCTACAGGGGTGGCTTTCTTT.

The V gene is TRBV10-3, the J gene TRBJ2-3, with 10 bases lining up with TRBD2. This CDR3 contains 18 residues. With 0 bases clipped from V and 3 bases from J, the junction kept 9 bases outside the gene matches. The germline V gene has CDR1 ENHRY and CDR2 SYGVKD. The chain's CDR3 is CAISESPGSGRATDTQYF. The CDR3 region has the DNA TGTGCCATCAGTGAGTCCCCGGGAAGCGGGAGGGCGACAGATACGCAGTATTTT.

This clone came up a few times. The gene calls are TRBV3-1 (or the pseudogene TRBV3-2) and TRBJ1-2; TRBD1 matches 10 bases. The junction had 9 bases not matched to a gene; V was cut back by 9 bases and J by 11 bases. The CDR3 has 12 residues. Germline-derived CDR1 and CDR2 are LGHDT and YNNKEL (reference sequence). DNA of the CDR3: TGTGCCAGTTCGGGGGACAGGGGATCTTACACCTTC. It encodes CASSGDRGSYTF.

The gene calls are TRBV20-1 and TRBJ2-5; D unresolved. This CDR3 contains 9 residues. Germline V gene sequence: CDR1 DFQATT, CDR2 SNEGSKA (reference sequence). The CDR3 sequence: CSVGGTQYF. CDR3 DNA: TGCAGCGTTGGCGGGACCCAGTACTTC.

The DNA for the CDR3 is TGTGCCAGCAGGCTAGTTGGAGTACCTAATCAGCCCCAGCATTTT. It encodes CASRLVGVPNQPQHF. V and J are TRBV6-6 and TRBJ1-5; no clear D. This CDR3 region has 15 residues. Trimming stripped 6 bases from V and 4 bases from J, with 16 bases between. Germline V lookup: CDR1 MNHNY, CDR2 SVGAGI (reference sequence).

V is TRBV18 and J is TRBJ2-3; the D gene is possibly TRBD2 (5 bases). Trimming stripped 2 bases from V and 1 base from J, with 10 bases between. Germline CDR1 is KGHSH and CDR2 is LQKENI. The CDR3 sequence is 15 residues long. CDR3 sequence (DNA): TGTGCCAGCTCACCAGGGGTCGGGGGCACAGATACGCAGTATTTT. Encoded protein: CASSPGVGGTDTQYF. The variable domain in full, completed from reference TRBV18 and TRBJ2-3, reads NAGVMQNPRHLVRRRGQEARLRCSPMKGHSHVYWYRQLPEEGLKFMVYLQKENIIDESGMPKERFSAEFPKEGPSILRIQQVVRGDSAAYFCASSPGVGGTDTQYFGPGTRLTVL.

The genes are TRBV27 and TRBJ2-7; 8 bases are a match to TRBD2. J was trimmed by 4 bases and V by 3 bases; bases with no gene match: 14. CDR1 MNHEY and CDR2 SMNVEV come from the germline V gene (reference sequence). This CDR3 region has 17 residues. In DNA form, the CDR3 reads TGTGCCAGCAGTTTGGGGGATACCGGGACTAGGTCTTACGAGCAGTACTTC. Translation gives CASSLGDTGTRSYEQYF.

The chain combines TRBV28 with TRBJ2-5; weak D call: TRBD2 (7 bases). V was pared by 6 bases and J by 4 bases, with 12 bases between. Germline CDR1 and CDR2: MDHEN and SYDVKM. CDR3 length: 13 residues. As DNA, the CDR3 is TGTGCCAGCAGGGGGGGGCGAGGAGAGACCCAGTACTTC. It encodes CASRGGRGETQYF.

The V and J genes are TRBV5-5 and TRBJ2-1; 8 positions match TRBD2. The CDR3 is made up of 14 amino acids. From germline, CDR1 is SGHKS and CDR2 YYEKEE (reference sequence). V shed 7 bases and J 6 bases; nucleotides not matched to a gene: 9. In DNA form, the CDR3 reads TGTGCCAGCCTTCGGGTAGCGGGAAGCAATGAGCAGTTCTTC. This sequence encodes CASLRVAGSNEQFF.

The chain couples TRBV28 to TRBJ2-7; 14 bases are shared with TRBD2. The CDR3 consists of 14 residues. Trimming took 6 bases from V and 11 from J; bases not matched to a gene: 9. The germline CDR1 and CDR2 sequences are MDHEN and SYDVKM. The CDR3 nucleotides are TGTGCCAGCAGCCCGCCGGGACTAGCGGGAGTCAAGTACTTC. Its protein is CASSPPGLAGVKYF.

The CDR3 DNA is TGTGCCTGGAGCGCCATGCAGGGAAACACCATATATTTT. Protein: CAWSAMQGNTIYF. This chain uses TRBV30 with TRBJ1-3; unclear D gene. The CDR3 loop spans 13 amino acids. V was pared by 3 bases and J by 4 bases, with 10 bases between. Germline CDR1 and CDR2: GTSNPN and SVGIG (reference sequence).

The chain links TRBV5-5 to TRBJ2-1, with 10 bases that match TRBD2. J was trimmed by 2 bases and V by 4 bases; bases with no gene match: 0. The germline V gene encodes CDR1 SGHKS and CDR2 YYEKEE (reference sequence). CDR3 length: 14 amino acids. This CDR3 is CASSLAGAYNEQFF. Here the CDR3 DNA reads TGTGCCAGCAGCCTAGCGGGAGCCTACAATGAGCAGTTCTTC.

The chain employs TRBV5-6 and TRBJ2-7; D not certain. The CDR3 has 13 amino acids. V lost 0 bases, J lost 3 bases, and 7 bases lay in between. Germline assignment: CDR1 SGHDT and CDR2 YYEEEE. CDR3 DNA: TGTGCCAGCAGCTTGGCCAAGAGCTACGAGCAGTACTTC. Protein sequence: CASSLAKSYEQYF.

The chain recombines TRBV25-1 with TRBJ2-5; TRBD1 matches at 10 bases. This CDR3 has 15 amino acids. CDR1 is MGHDK and CDR2 is SYGVNS in the germline V gene. After removal of 3 bases from V and 10 bases from J, the junction contained 11 bases not matched to a gene. The CDR3 nucleotides read TGTGCCAGCAGTGACCCTAGACAGGGGGCTGGGGGCCAGTACTTC. Translated: CASSDPRQGAGGQYF.

This chain uses TRBV7-2 with TRBJ2-7, with a possible D match to TRBD1 (5 bases). V lost 1 base and J 4 bases, leaving 8 bases between the germline ends. This CDR3 contains 13 residues. The germline gives CDR1 SGHTA, CDR2 FQGNSA. CDR3 DNA: TGTGCCAGCAGCTTAGGCAGGGAATACGAGCAGTACTTC. It specifies CASSLGREYEQYF.

The table lists this clone with a few counts. This chain joins TRBV4-2 and TRBJ2-7; 8 nucleotides align to TRBD1. This CDR3 region has 18 residues. The germline V gene encodes CDR1 LGHNA and CDR2 YNFKEQ. Trimming removed 6 bases from V and 3 bases from J; junction bases left unmatched: 19. The CDR3 region has the DNA TGTGCCAGCAGTCCCACCTTGACATCGGGACAGGTATTCTACGAGCAGTACTTC. It codes for CASSPTLTSGQVFYEQYF.

V gene TRBV4-3 combines with J gene TRBJ2-2; 7 bases are shared with TRBD2. Germline V lookup: CDR1 LGHNA, CDR2 YSLEER. CDR3 size: 18 residues. With V trimmed by 2 bases and J by 2 bases, 11 bases remained unmatched. CDR3 in DNA: TGCGCCAGCAGCCAATTTCTTCTAGCGGAACTCAACACCGGGGAGCTGTTTTTT. Encoded protein: CASSQFLLAELNTGELFF.

This clone showed up just a few times. V usage is TRBV19 and J usage is TRBJ1-2; 8 nucleotides align to TRBD1. This CDR3 has 17 residues. V trimming: 0 bases; J trimming: 0 bases; junction bases outside the gene matches: 6. Germline V gene data show CDR1 as LNHDA and CDR2 as SQIVND (reference sequence). In DNA form, the CDR3 reads TGTGCCAGTAGTATAGACCACAGGGGGACAGCTAACTATGGCTACACCTTC. Its translation: CASSIDHRGTANYGYTF.

This chain connects TRBV5-1 to TRBJ2-7; 11 bases map to TRBD1. After removal of 9 bases from V and 6 bases from J, the junction contained 11 bases not matched to a gene. Per the germline V gene, CDR1 is SGHRS and CDR2 is YFSETQ. The CDR3 has 14 amino acids. The CDR3 sequence is CAINPRTGGFEQYF. CDR3 sequence (DNA): TGCGCCATAAACCCGCGGACAGGGGGCTTCGAGCAGTACTTC.

J is TRBJ2-7 and V is TRBV10-2; TRBD2 agrees at 13 bases. V lost 4 bases, J lost 2 bases, and 5 bases stayed unmatched. Germline V lookup: CDR1 WSHSY, CDR2 SAAADI. The CDR3 totals 16 residues. As DNA, the CDR3 is TGCGCCAGCAGTGGACTAGCGGGAGGAAACCCCTACGAGCAGTACTTC. Amino acids: CASSGLAGGNPYEQYF.

The chain uses TRBV29-1 and TRBJ1-2; D is uncertain. The V end was cut by 0 bases, the J end by 7 bases, with 9 bases between. This CDR3 has 12 amino acids. In germline, CDR1 is SQVTM, CDR2 ANQGSEA. The CDR3 DNA follows: TGCAGCGTTGAAGACGGGTCCTTTGGCTACACCTTC. It is translated as CSVEDGSFGYTF.

The gene calls are TRBV20-1 and TRBJ1-2; D unresolved. This CDR3 spans 12 amino acids. Trimming shortened V by 3 bases and J by 2 bases, and 7 bases separated the two germline ends. Germline loops: CDR1 DFQATT, CDR2 SNEGSKA (reference sequence). As DNA, the CDR3 is TGCAGTGCTAGTCAAAGCAACTATGGCTACACCTTC. Translation gives CSASQSNYGYTF.

The V and J genes are TRBV5-1 and TRBJ1-2, with 7 bases fitting TRBD1. The germline gives CDR1 SGHRS, CDR2 YFSETQ. The CDR3 loop spans 14 amino acids. After removal of 3 bases from V and 2 bases from J, the junction contained 4 bases not matched to a gene. CDR3 sequence (DNA): TGCGCCAGCAGCTCTAAGACAGGGAACTATGGCTACACCTTC. Its protein product is CASSSKTGNYGYTF.

The chain couples TRBV19 to TRBJ1-1; weak D call: TRBD1 (6 bases). The CDR3 consists of 15 residues. With 3 bases removed from V and 4 bases from J, the gap between germline ends came to 15 bases. Per germline, CDR1 LNHDA and CDR2 SQIVND (reference sequence). CDR3 sequence (DNA): TGTGCCAGTAGTATTCAACAGGGTTTAGGCACTGAAGCTTTCTTT. This translates into CASSIQQGLGTEAFF.